What follows are 10 T cell receptor beta chains derived from one specimen sequenced in a study of cytomegalovirus exposure and HLA in healthy donors. In the PCR, 60 Vbeta and 13 Jbeta primers were used. Profiled with immunoSEQ multiplex PCR; TCRdb holds only in-frame clones, not every one. The table lists 300,000 or so clones, 70% to 90% of them singletons. The sequencing sample was made of PBMCs. Every receptor here comes from a middle-aged woman in good health and CMV-seropositive.

The chain has TRBV7-2 and TRBJ2-3; 10 bases align to TRBD2. The CDR3 loop spans 16 amino acids. Germline V gene sequence: CDR1 SGHTA, CDR2 FQGNSA. J gave up 3 bases and V 5 bases, and 8 bases lay outside the gene matches. Here the CDR3 reads CASSRFLAGGTDTQYF. The DNA for the CDR3 is TGTGCCAGCAGCCGCTTCTTAGCGGGAGGAACAGATACGCAGTATTTT.

The CDR3 spells CASMNRDTGELFF. The CDR3 DNA follows: TGTGCCAGCATGAACAGAGACACCGGGGAGCTGTTTTTT. J is TRBJ2-2 and V is TRBV7-2; D not certain. Germline assignment: CDR1 SGHTA and CDR2 FQGNSA. This CDR3 spans 13 amino acids. Trimming took off 7 bases at V and 3 bases at J, with 9 bases between the two ends.

CDR3 DNA: TGCGCCAGCAGCGGGACAGGCCCTTTCGACGAGCAGTACTTC. Its protein product is CASSGTGPFDEQYF. This chain joins TRBV5-1 and TRBJ2-7, with 8 bases aligning to TRBD1. The trim removed 4 bases at V and 5 bases at J, leaving 8 bases unmatched. CDR1 is SGHRS and CDR2 is YFSETQ in the germline V gene. The CDR3 extends over 14 amino acids.

The chain links TRBV2 to TRBJ1-4; D possibly corresponds to TRBD1 (6 bases). The CDR3 has 16 residues. The germline CDR1 and CDR2 sequences are SNHLY and FYNNEI. Trimming stripped 3 bases from V and 5 bases from J, with 16 bases between. CDR3 DNA: TGTGCCAGCAGTGAGCAAAACAGGGCCAAGAATGAAAAACTGTTTTTT. It encodes CASSEQNRAKNEKLFF. The whole variable domain, filled in from reference TRBV2 and TRBJ1-4, reads EPEVTQTPSHQVTQMGQEVILRCVPISNHLYFYWYRQILGQKVEFLVSFYNNEISEKSEIFDDQFSVERPDGSNFTLKIRSTKLEDSAMYFCASSEQNRAKNEKLFFGSGTQLSVL.

This clone occurred once. This chain connects TRBV25-1 to TRBJ1-4, with 8 nucleotides matching TRBD1. The CDR3 is 15 residues long. The germline V gene encodes CDR1 MGHDK and CDR2 SYGVNS. J was trimmed by 8 bases and V by 1 base; bases with no gene match: 6. The DNA of the CDR3 is TGTGCCAGCAGTGAATTTCAGGGGGCGGCGGAAAAACTGTTTTTT. Residues: CASSEFQGAAEKLFF. The full variable domain, rest sourced from reference TRBV25-1 and TRBJ1-4, is EADIYQTPRYLVIGTGKKITLECSQTMGHDKMYWYQQDPGMELHLIHYSYGVNSTEKGDLSSESTVSRIRTEHFPLTLESARPSHTSQYLCASSEFQGAAEKLFFGSGTQLSVL.

This chain joins TRBV5-1 and TRBJ2-1; TRBD1 matches at 11 bases. V trimming: 1 base; J trimming: 7 bases; junction bases outside the gene matches: 7. The CDR3 extends over 16 amino acids. Germline V gives CDR1 SGHRS, CDR2 YFSETQ. The CDR3 nucleotides are TGCGCCAGCAGCTTGCTTGGACAGGGGGCTGGTAATGAGCAGTTCTTC. Protein product: CASSLLGQGAGNEQFF.

This chain links TRBV10-3 with TRBJ2-3; 7 bases match TRBD1. Trimming at V came to 11 bases and at J to 6 bases, leaving 14 bases not matched to a gene. The CDR3 totals 14 residues. Germline V gene sequence: CDR1 ENHRY, CDR2 SYGVKD. The DNA for the CDR3 is TGTGCCGTCCGGCAGGGGGTCAATATTGATACGCAGTATTTT. Its translation is CAVRQGVNIDTQYF.

This clone is a singleton in its sample. The chain has TRBV4-3 and TRBJ2-3; a weak D match, TRBD2 (5 bases). Germline loops: CDR1 LGHNA, CDR2 YSLEER. This CDR3 is 19 amino acids long. The germline V and J ends were trimmed by 1 base and 2 bases, with 22 bases remaining between them. The CDR3 coding sequence is TGCGCCAGCAGCCAAGGTCAAGTAGCGCGACCTTTTGACACAGATACGCAGTATTTT. Translation: CASSQGQVARPFDTDTQYF.

The chain combines TRBV6-1 with TRBJ1-1; maybe TRBD1 (6 bases). The V and J ends lost 7 bases and 0 bases respectively, with 6 bases between them. CDR1 is MNHNS, CDR2 SASEGT, per germline. CDR3 length equals 12 residues. This chain's CDR3 is CASKGVNTEAFF. CDR3 in DNA: TGTGCCAGCAAGGGGGTGAACACTGAAGCTTTCTTT.

The V gene is TRBV19, the J gene TRBJ1-2; TRBD1 agrees at 7 bases. The J segment lost 10 bases and the V segment lost 1 base, leaving 12 bases of the junction unmatched. The length of the CDR3 is 15 residues. Germline CDR1 and CDR2: LNHDA and SQIVND (reference sequence). The DNA of the CDR3 is TGTGCCAGTAGTATAGGGCCCGGGACAGCAAAAGACTACACCTTC. It specifies CASSIGPGTAKDYTF.